Listed below are T cell receptor beta chains from one sample, sequenced in a study of cytomegalovirus exposure and HLA in healthy donors. Some clones are missing from TCRdb's copy, which holds only in-frame ones; the method was immunoSEQ multiplex PCR. The repertoire holds tens of thousands of clones, with roughly 61% as singletons. Sequenced material: PBMCs. These receptors were taken from a middle-aged woman in good health and CMV-seropositive. Both conserved end residues are part of each CDR3. The order of the fields is clone size, D gene, V gene, CDR3 length, J gene, CDR3 DNA, CDR3 protein. A D gene is named only where the DNA matches it firmly. Clone size is not always given. Where it is, it says once, few, many or a class for expanded clones.

few	TRBD2	TRBV5-1	16	TRBJ2-5	TGCGCCAGCAGACCAGGACTAGCGGGGGGCCAAGAGACCCAGTACTTC	CASRPGLAGGQETQYF
-	TRBD1	TRBV7-8	15	TRBJ1-2	TGTGCCAGCAGCCCGGCAACAGGGGTCGTCTATGGCTACACCTTC	CASSPATGVVYGYTF
-	-	TRBV27	15	TRBJ1-5	TGTGCCAGCAGTTTAAAGGCCCTGCCGGGTCAGCCCCAGCATTTT	CASSLKALPGQPQHF
-	TRBD1	TRBV4-3	14	TRBJ1-3	TGCGCCAGCAGACCATCCCAGGGGGAGAACACCATATATTTT	CASRPSQGENTIYF
-	-	TRBV5-1	16	TRBJ2-1	TGCGCCAGCAGCTTGATCGGACAGAGTGGGTACAATGAGCAGTTCTTC	CASSLIGQSGYNEQFF
-	TRBD1	TRBV4-3	19	TRBJ2-3	TGCGCCAGCAGCCAAGAGAACAGGGGGCTGGGAGGGCCCCTAGATACGCAGTATTTT	CASSQENRGLGGPLDTQYF
few	TRBD2	TRBV27	16	TRBJ2-1	TGTGCCAGCAGTAAACAGGGGACTAGCGGGAACAATGAGCAGTTCTTC	CASSKQGTSGNNEQFF
few	-	TRBV20-1	11	TRBJ2-5	TGCAGTGCTTACAGGGAAGAGACCCAGTACTTC	CSAYREETQYF
-	-	TRBV6-1	14	TRBJ2-5	TGTGCCAGCAGTGCCCGATACGGTAAAGAGACCCAGTACTTC	CASSARYGKETQYF
-	TRBD2	TRBV25-1	15	TRBJ2-1	TGTGCCAGCAGTGAATTACTAGCGGGTTCCGAAGAGCAGTTCTTC	CASSELLAGSEEQFF
-	-	TRBV7-9	15	TRBJ1-4	TGTGCCAGCAGGCGGGGTAGTGGAACTAATGAAAAACTGTTTTTT	CASRRGSGTNEKLFF
few	-	TRBV15	16	TRBJ2-3	TGTGCCACCACCCTAACAGGGGCGGGGAACACAGATACGCAGTATTTT	CATTLTGAGNTDTQYF
many	TRBD2	TRBV4-3	16	TRBJ2-3	TGCGCCAGCAGCCAAGATCTAGCGGGAGGGCCAGATACGCAGTATTTT	CASSQDLAGGPDTQYF
-	-	TRBV28	16	TRBJ2-2	TGTGCCAGCAGGACGCCTAGGGGGTACGACACCGGGGAGCTGTTTTTT	CASRTPRGYDTGELFF
-	TRBD1	TRBV4-1	15	TRBJ2-7	TGCGCCAGCAGCCTAGGACAGGGGCGAGGCGACGAGCAGTACTTC	CASSLGQGRGDEQYF